The 32 T cell receptor beta chains presented below share a single source sample, sequenced in a study of graft-versus-host responses after intestinal transplantation. Only in-frame clones appear in the TCRdb table, and some are missing; sequencing was by immunoSEQ multiplex PCR. The table has about 19,000 clones, about four fifths seen once. The specimen comprised PBMCs, sampled 14 days after transplant. The receptors here all came from a human patient who received an intestinal transplant, so some T cells may come from the graft donor.

V is TRBV11-2 and J is TRBJ2-1, with D tentatively TRBD2 (6 bases). V lost 4 bases and J 12 bases, leaving 10 bases between the germline ends. This CDR3 is 11 amino acids long. Germline CDR1 is SGHAT and CDR2 is FQNNGV. CDR3: CASSSGTGQFF. The CDR3 region has the DNA TGTGCCAGCAGCTCAGGGACTGGGCAGTTCTTC.

The J gene is TRBJ2-7, the V gene TRBV27, with D unclear. CDR3 length: 14 amino acids. Trimming cost V 5 bases and J 6 bases, with 17 bases left between them. Germline CDR1 MNHEY, CDR2 SMNVEV (reference sequence). The CDR3 sequence is CASSPQTAIGEQYF. In DNA form, the CDR3 reads TGTGCCAGCAGTCCCCAGACGGCGATCGGCGAGCAGTACTTC.

A single count supports this clone. The chain links TRBV11-1 to TRBJ1-1; no firm D call. Trimming pared 0 bases from V and 1 base from J, leaving 3 bases between. The germline gives CDR1 SGHAT, CDR2 FQDESV (reference sequence). The CDR3 loop spans 13 amino acids. The CDR3 region is CASSLAGNTEAFF. Here the CDR3 DNA reads TGTGCCAGCAGCTTAGCCGGGAACACTGAAGCTTTCTTT. Using reference TRBV11-1 and TRBJ1-1 for the parts outside the CDR3, the full variable domain is EAEVAQSPRYKITEKSQAVAFWCDPISGHATLYWYRQILGQGPELLVQFQDESVVDDSQLPKDRFSAERLKGVDSTLKIQPAELGDSAMYLCASSLAGNTEAFFGQGTRLTVV.

This clone has a single count. The rearrangement links TRBV20-1 to TRBJ2-5, with unresolved D. Germline V gene sequence: CDR1 DFQATT, CDR2 SNEGSKA (reference sequence). The CDR3 runs 11 residues. Trimming shortened V by 1 base and J by 3 bases, and 3 bases separated the two germline ends. The DNA of the CDR3 is TGCAGTGCTAGAGGCGAAGAGACCCAGTACTTC. Translation: CSARGEETQYF.

A word on this clone: Other DNA variants within this sample encode the same CDR3. This chain uses TRBV29-1 with TRBJ2-7, with D perhaps TRBD1 or TRBD2 (7 bases each). V was shortened by 0 bases and J by 7 bases, with 19 bases between the two germline ends. The CDR3 is made up of 15 amino acids. Germline CDR1 is SQVTM and CDR2 is ANQGSEA. The CDR3 is CSVEEQGGGGGEQYF. The DNA for the CDR3 is TGCAGCGTTGAAGAACAAGGGGGCGGGGGAGGGGAGCAGTACTTC.

V gene TRBV7-2 combines with J gene TRBJ2-1, with D hard to call. The germline V gene encodes CDR1 SGHTA and CDR2 FQGNSA. Trimming took 2 bases from V and 2 from J, leaving 10 bases between them. This CDR3 comprises 15 residues. CDR3 sequence: CASSLNPLTYNEQFF. The CDR3 nucleotides read TGTGCCAGCAGCTTAAATCCCCTAACCTACAATGAGCAGTTCTTC.

The V call is TRBV7-6, the J call TRBJ2-2; 16 positions match TRBD2. CDR1 and CDR2 from the germline V gene are SGHVS and FNYEAQ. Germline trimming cut 5 bases from V and 6 bases from J; bases unmatched to any gene: 9. The CDR3 contains 18 residues. CDR3 sequence reads: CASSPGLAGGSPPGELFF. CDR3 nucleotides: TGTGCCAGCAGCCCGGGACTAGCGGGAGGGTCCCCTCCCGGGGAGCTGTTTTTT.

This clone has more than one count but fewer than ten. The chain links TRBV21-1 to TRBJ2-7; TRBD2 is the table's D call, not checked against the DNA. TRBV21-1 corresponds to a pseudogene. The CDR3 extends over 17 amino acids. The CDR3: CASSLTAGSGSLYEQYF. The DNA of the CDR3 is TGTGCCAGCAGCCTCACGGCGGGATCCGGGTCCCTCTACGAGCAGTACTTC.

The rearrangement joins TRBV2 to TRBJ1-5; a possible D gene is TRBD1 (5 bases). V was shortened by 8 bases and J by 4 bases, with 9 bases between the two germline ends. The length of the CDR3 is 12 residues. CDR1 SNHLY and CDR2 FYNNEI come from the germline V gene. CDR3 nucleotides: TGTGCCAGCTTGGGGGAGAATCAGCCCCAGCATTTT. Its protein product is CASLGENQPQHF.

The chain combines TRBV4-1 with TRBJ2-7; 9 nucleotides agree with TRBD2. Looked up from germline, CDR1 is MGHRA and CDR2 is YSYEKL. The CDR3 totals 14 residues. The junction had 6 bases not matched to a gene; V was cut back by 3 bases and J by 6 bases. The CDR3 region is CASSQGSGSFEQYF. The CDR3, as DNA: TGCGCCAGCAGCCAGGGTAGCGGGAGTTTCGAGCAGTACTTC.

V usage is TRBV5-4 and J usage is TRBJ2-7, with TRBD2 matching 10 bases. This CDR3 has 15 amino acids. The V gene's germline CDR1 is SGHNT and CDR2 YYREEE (reference sequence). V was clipped by 2 bases and J by 0 bases; unmatched bases: 2. The chain's CDR3 is CASSFLAGDSYEQYF. Here the CDR3 DNA reads TGTGCCAGCAGCTTCCTAGCGGGAGACTCCTACGAGCAGTACTTC.

The gene calls are TRBV9 and TRBJ2-3; D is perhaps TRBD2 (5 bases). Trimming shortened V by 0 bases and J by 6 bases, and 5 bases separated the two germline ends. Germline V gives CDR1 SGDLS, CDR2 YYNGEE. This CDR3 has 12 amino acids. The CDR3, as DNA: TGTGCCAGCAGCGTAGGCGGGGATACGCAGTATTTT. It translates to CASSVGGDTQYF.

CDR3 bases: TGTGCCACCAGCAGAGAACCGGGGCCCGCTGAAGCTTTCTTT. Translation: CATSREPGPAEAFF. The chain carries TRBV15 and TRBJ1-1; D possibly corresponds to TRBD1 (5 bases). The V end was cut by 0 bases, the J end by 6 bases, with 11 bases between. CDR1 and CDR2 (germline): LNHNV, YYDKDF (reference sequence). CDR3 length: 14 amino acids.

The sample holds one count of this clone. V and J are TRBV28 and TRBJ2-7; D tentatively reads TRBD1 or TRBD2 (5 bases each). The CDR3 length is 14 residues. The germline V and J ends were trimmed by 3 bases and 2 bases, with 11 bases remaining between them. Per the germline V gene, CDR1 is MDHEN and CDR2 is SYDVKM. In nucleotides, the CDR3 is TGTGCCAGCAGTTTGGGGGAGTTCGCCTACGAGCAGTACTTC. Translation gives CASSLGEFAYEQYF.

The chain links TRBV7-9 to TRBJ2-1, with D possibly matching TRBD2 (6 bases). The CDR3 is 16 residues long. Germline values: CDR1 SEHNR, CDR2 FQNEAQ (reference sequence). The V end lost 5 bases, the J end lost 0 bases, and 14 bases lay between the germline ends. The CDR3 DNA follows: TGTGCCAGCAGCAGCCGGGACTTAAGCTCCTACAATGAGCAGTTCTTC. It specifies CASSSRDLSSYNEQFF.

This chain connects TRBV15 to TRBJ2-2; D uncertain. V gave up 4 bases and J gave up 4 bases, with 10 bases separating them. The germline CDR1 and CDR2 sequences are LNHNV and YYDKDF (reference sequence). This CDR3 has 14 amino acids. The CDR3 sequence is CATSIQVATGELFF. The CDR3 bases are TGTGCCACCAGCATCCAGGTCGCCACCGGGGAGCTGTTTTTT. The full variable domain, its missing parts supplied by reference TRBV15 and TRBJ2-2, is DAMVIQNPRYQVTQFGKPVTLSCSQTLNHNVMYWYQQKSSQAPKLLFHYYDKDFNNEADTPDNFQSRRPNTSFCFLDIRSPGLGDTAMYLCATSIQVATGELFFGEGSRLTVL.

The rearrangement links TRBV30 to TRBJ2-3, with D possibly matching TRBD1 (6 bases). Trimming pared 3 bases from V and 2 bases from J, leaving 15 bases between. CDR1 is GTSNPN, CDR2 SVGIG, per germline (reference sequence). The CDR3 totals 15 residues. The CDR3 protein is CAWSGDTGFTDTQYF. The CDR3 DNA is TGTGCCTGGAGCGGGGACACAGGATTCACAGATACGCAGTATTTT.

This rearrangement joins TRBV14 to TRBJ2-7; no clear D. Trimming took off 4 bases at V and 4 bases at J, with 11 bases between the two ends. The CDR3 extends over 13 amino acids. Germline lookup yields CDR1 SGHDN and CDR2 FVKESK. CDR3 sequence (DNA): TGTGCCAGCAGCCGGACGGTAACTTACGAGCAGTACTTC. Its translation: CASSRTVTYEQYF.

The chain has TRBV29-1 and TRBJ2-1; D is unclear. Germline-derived CDR1 and CDR2 are SQVTM and ANQGSEA. The V gene lost 2 bases and the J gene lost 0 bases, with 11 bases spanning the gap. The CDR3 has 15 residues. CDR3 DNA sequence: TGCAGCGTTGAAAAGGAAGTTCGCTCCTACAATGAGCAGTTCTTC. This gives the protein CSVEKEVRSYNEQFF.

The chain uses TRBV5-1 and TRBJ2-7; no definite D call. The CDR3 length is 14 residues. Germline lookup yields CDR1 SGHRS and CDR2 YFSETQ. V lost 3 bases and J 5 bases, leaving 15 bases between the germline ends. In nucleotides, the CDR3 is TGCGCCAGCAGCTCAACGGGCCCCTCGAACGAGCAGTACTTC. It codes for CASSSTGPSNEQYF.

The rearrangement uses TRBV12-5 and TRBJ2-5, with TRBD1 identical over 7 bases. Germline V CDR1 and CDR2: LGHNT, FRNRAP. The CDR3 length is 15 residues. The junction had 9 bases not matched to a gene; V was cut back by 5 bases and J by 3 bases. The CDR3 reads CASGPPLDREETQYF. Here the CDR3 DNA reads TGTGCTAGTGGTCCCCCCCTAGACAGGGAAGAGACCCAGTACTTC.

A few counts support this clone. The chain joins TRBV6-5 to TRBJ2-1; TRBD2 matches at 13 bases. The junction had 4 bases not matched to a gene; V was cut back by 6 bases and J by 5 bases. The CDR3 is 15 amino acids. Germline assignment: CDR1 MNHEY and CDR2 SVGAGI. CDR3 residues: CASRELAGGDNEQFF. DNA of the CDR3: TGTGCCAGCAGGGAACTAGCGGGGGGGGACAATGAGCAGTTCTTC.

This sequence joins TRBV6-5 and TRBJ1-1; TRBD1 matches 7 bases. This CDR3 has 14 residues. Germline CDR1 MNHEY, CDR2 SVGAGI. J was trimmed by 5 bases and V by 6 bases; bases with no gene match: 9. CDR3 in amino acids: CASRPQGRGTEAFF. The CDR3 DNA sequence: TGTGCCAGCAGACCACAGGGGCGAGGGACTGAAGCTTTCTTT.

This chain joins TRBV6-4 and TRBJ2-1, with 9 bases lining up with TRBD2. The CDR3 has 15 residues. The J segment lost 2 bases and the V segment lost 2 bases, leaving 1 base of the junction unmatched. Germline loops: CDR1 MRHNA, CDR2 SNTAGT. The CDR3 here is CASSDGGGAYNEQFF. CDR3 in DNA: TGTGCCAGCAGTGACGGCGGGGGGGCCTACAATGAGCAGTTCTTC.

This clone occurred a few times. The chain recombines TRBV19 with TRBJ2-7; TRBD2 might be the D (6 bases). CDR3 length: 14 amino acids. Germline values: CDR1 LNHDA, CDR2 SQIVND (reference sequence). V lost 1 base to trimming and J lost 4 bases, with 11 bases between them. For the CDR3, the DNA is TGTGCCAGTAGTATAGCGGGAGTTACGTACGAGCAGTACTTC. It codes for CASSIAGVTYEQYF.

The chain links TRBV7-9 to TRBJ2-5; the match to TRBD1 covers 7 bases. This CDR3 comprises 13 residues. Germline CDR1 and CDR2: SEHNR and FQNEAQ (reference sequence). The junction had 1 base not matched to a gene; V was cut back by 5 bases and J by 1 base. CDR3: CASSAGGQETQYF. The CDR3 DNA reads as TGTGCCAGCAGCGCAGGGGGCCAAGAGACCCAGTACTTC. Using reference TRBV7-9 and TRBJ2-5 for the parts outside the CDR3, the full variable domain is DTGVSQNPRHKITKRGQNVTFRCDPISEHNRLYWYRQTLGQGPEFLTYFQNEAQLEKSRLLSDRFSAERPKGSFSTLEIQRTEQGDSAMYLCASSAGGQETQYFGPGTRLLVL.

The gene calls are TRBV30 and TRBJ2-7; 7 nucleotides align to TRBD1. V lost 1 base and J lost 5; bases outside the gene matches: 2. There are 12 residues in the CDR3. The V gene's germline CDR1 is GTSNPN and CDR2 SVGIG (reference sequence). The CDR3 nucleotides read TGTGCCTGGAGTGCGCAGGGGGACGAGCAGTACTTC. This encodes CAWSAQGDEQYF.

The chain links TRBV5-1 to TRBJ2-3; no reliable D call. This CDR3 spans 12 amino acids. V lost 4 bases and J 5 bases, leaving 8 bases between the germline ends. CDR1 SGHRS and CDR2 YFSETQ come from the germline V gene. The DNA of the CDR3 is TGCGCCAGCAGCCCGACCGGAGATACGCAGTATTTT. Translation: CASSPTGDTQYF.

This clone has only a few counts. The chain has TRBV27 and TRBJ2-5, with 8 bases aligning to TRBD2. V was pared by 2 bases and J by 7 bases, with 9 bases of the junction left unmatched. The CDR3 is made up of 15 amino acids. Germline CDR1 reads MNHEY; CDR2 reads SMNVEV (reference sequence). CDR3 nucleotides: TGTGCCAGCAGTTTACTGGGCGGGGGGCCCGGGACCCAGTACTTC. Its translation: CASSLLGGGPGTQYF.

This chain links TRBV9 with TRBJ2-3; 9 bases align to TRBD1. V gave up 4 bases and J gave up 0 bases; unmatched junction bases: 9. The length of the CDR3 is 17 residues. Per the germline V gene, CDR1 is SGDLS and CDR2 is YYNGEE. CDR3 sequence reads: CASSSGTGSTSTDTQYF. In DNA form, the CDR3 reads TGTGCCAGCAGCTCTGGGACAGGGTCGACTAGCACAGATACGCAGTATTTT. The whole variable domain, filled in from reference TRBV9 and TRBJ2-3, reads DSGVTQTPKHLITATGQRVTLRCSPRSGDLSVYWYQQSLDQGLQFLIQYYNGEERAKGNILERFSAQQFPDLHSELNLSSLELGDSALYFCASSSGTGSTSTDTQYFGPGTRLTVL.

This chain joins TRBV13 and TRBJ2-1, with 8 bases lining up with TRBD1. V lost 5 bases to trimming and J lost 8 bases; unmatched junction nucleotides: 17. The CDR3 is 17 residues long. In germline, CDR1 is PRHDT, CDR2 FYEKMQ (reference sequence). The CDR3 coding sequence is TGTGCCAGCAGCCCCAGGGGGCGGGGACTCCACGGGGATGAGCAGTTCTTC. Protein sequence: CASSPRGRGLHGDEQFF.

In DNA form, the CDR3 reads TGTGCCAGCAGTTACTCGGGGGCTCAGCCCCAGCATTTT. Translated, it gives CASSYSGAQPQHF. The chain couples TRBV6-5 to TRBJ1-5; maybe TRBD1 (6 bases). V was cut by 0 bases and J by 6 bases, with 6 bases left in between. CDR1 is MNHEY and CDR2 is SVGAGI in the germline V gene. This CDR3 contains 13 residues.